Below are 20 T cell receptor beta chains sequenced from a single sample in a study of blood T cell repertoires in COVID-19. Libraries were prepared by immunoSEQ multiplex PCR; TCRdb keeps only in-frame clonotypes and omits some of them. The data hold approximately 240,000 clones, with about 93% observed a single time. Sample: PBMCs or T cells enriched from blood (not recorded which). The receptors stem from a woman between 18 and 30 years old who had recovered from COVID-19.

The chain employs TRBV28 and TRBJ1-6, with D perhaps matching TRBD1 (5 bases). This CDR3 has 13 residues. In germline, CDR1 is MDHEN, CDR2 SYDVKM. Trimming stripped 6 bases from V and 8 bases from J, with 11 bases between. The CDR3: CASRTQEYSPLHF. CDR3 sequence (DNA): TGTGCCAGCAGGACACAGGAGTATTCACCCCTCCACTTT.

Concerning this clone itself: The junction differs from germline at one of its ends, possibly a read error. The chain has TRBV7-9 and TRBJ1-1; the match to TRBD1 covers 10 bases. CDR3 size: 14 residues. CDR1 is SEHNR and CDR2 is FQNEAQ in the germline V gene (reference sequence). Here the CDR3 reads CTGRQGASDTEAFF. The CDR3 bases are TGCACCGGTAGACAGGGGGCTAGTGACACTGAAGCTTTCTTT. Drawing the rest from reference TRBV7-9 and TRBJ1-1, the complete variable domain is DTGVSQNPRHKITKRGQNVTFRCDPISEHNRLYWYRQTLGQGPEFLTYFQNEAQLEKSRLLSDRFSAERPKGSFSTLEIQRTEQGDSAMYLCTGRQGASDTEAFFGQGTRLTVV.

This rearrangement joins TRBV5-4 to TRBJ2-2, with D possibly matching TRBD2 (6 bases). Trimming took 4 bases from V and 0 from J, leaving 13 bases between them. Germline CDR1 and CDR2: SGHNT and YYREEE (reference sequence). The CDR3 spans 16 residues. The CDR3 sequence is CASSPGGSTNTGELFF. Written as DNA, the CDR3 is TGTGCCAGCAGCCCCGGGGGAAGTACGAACACCGGGGAGCTGTTTTTT.

The rearrangement joins TRBV9 to TRBJ2-7; no firm D call. The CDR3 extends over 14 amino acids. Trimming left V 4 bases short and J 0 bases short, with 11 bases between. Germline CDR1 and CDR2: SGDLS and YYNGEE. In nucleotides, the CDR3 is TGTGCCAGCAGCCCCCGTACTCTCTCCTACGAGCAGTACTTC. Translation: CASSPRTLSYEQYF.

The CDR3 DNA reads as TGTGCCAGCAGCTCCCGACTAGCGGGGGGGGTATCGTCCTACAATGAGCAGTTCTTC. Its translation is CASSSRLAGGVSSYNEQFF. V usage is TRBV7-9 and J usage is TRBJ2-1; 14 bases line up with TRBD2. Trimming cost V 4 bases and J 1 base; bases outside gene matches: 9. The CDR3 extends over 19 amino acids. In germline, CDR1 is SEHNR, CDR2 FQNEAQ (reference sequence). Filled out from reference TRBV7-9 and TRBJ2-1, the complete variable domain reads DTGVSQNPRHKITKRGQNVTFRCDPISEHNRLYWYRQTLGQGPEFLTYFQNEAQLEKSRLLSDRFSAERPKGSFSTLEIQRTEQGDSAMYLCASSSRLAGGVSSYNEQFFGPGTRLTVL.

The chain has TRBV4-1 and TRBJ2-1; 15 bases are shared with TRBD2. The CDR3 extends over 18 amino acids. The V gene's germline CDR1 is MGHRA and CDR2 YSYEKL. V shed 4 bases, J shed 3 bases, and the junction held 7 bases outside the gene matches. CDR3 bases: TGCGCCAGCAGCCTCGGACTAGCGGGAGGGGCCTTCTACAATGAGCAGTTCTTC. Protein sequence: CASSLGLAGGAFYNEQFF.

J is TRBJ2-1 and V is TRBV7-9; 7 bases are shared with TRBD2. Germline-derived CDR1 and CDR2 are SEHNR and FQNEAQ (reference sequence). Losses at the gene ends were 4 bases for V and 1 base for J; bases not matched to a gene: 16. The CDR3 extends over 19 amino acids. The CDR3 here is CASSYIRLPMGGSYNEQFF. For the CDR3, the DNA is TGTGCCAGCAGCTATATACGGCTTCCGATGGGGGGGTCCTACAATGAGCAGTTCTTC. Filled out from reference TRBV7-9 and TRBJ2-1, the complete variable domain reads DTGVSQNPRHKITKRGQNVTFRCDPISEHNRLYWYRQTLGQGPEFLTYFQNEAQLEKSRLLSDRFSAERPKGSFSTLEIQRTEQGDSAMYLCASSYIRLPMGGSYNEQFFGPGTRLTVL.

The rearrangement joins TRBV2 to TRBJ2-5; TRBD2 matches at 11 bases. CDR1 and CDR2 (germline): SNHLY, FYNNEI. V lost 4 bases and J lost 2; bases outside the gene matches: 9. The CDR3 has 17 amino acids. CDR3 amino acids: CASSVALAGGKQETQYF. The CDR3 nucleotides read TGTGCCAGCAGTGTCGCCCTAGCGGGAGGAAAACAAGAGACCCAGTACTTC.

V usage is TRBV19 and J usage is TRBJ2-7; 12 positions agree with TRBD1. J gave up 2 bases and V 5 bases, and 4 bases lay outside the gene matches. The CDR3 length is 15 residues. Germline CDR1 and CDR2: LNHDA and SQIVND (reference sequence). The chain's CDR3 is CASSLGTGGPYEQYF. For the CDR3, the DNA is TGTGCCAGTAGTCTTGGGACAGGGGGCCCCTACGAGCAGTACTTC.

V is TRBV6-5 and J is TRBJ2-7, with 8 bases that match TRBD1. J lost 5 bases, V lost 8 bases, and 11 bases had no gene match. The CDR3 runs to 14 residues. Germline CDR1 and CDR2: MNHEY and SVGAGI. The chain's CDR3 is CASHQGQVIDEQYF. Written as DNA, the CDR3 is TGTGCCAGCCACCAGGGACAGGTGATCGACGAGCAGTACTTC.

The genes are TRBV7-8 and TRBJ1-2; 7 nucleotides match TRBD1. CDR3 length: 14 amino acids. V dropped 4 bases and J dropped 2; count of bases not matched to a gene: 4. Germline V gene data show CDR1 as SGHVS and CDR2 as FQNEAQ. The CDR3 DNA reads TGTGCCAGCAGCTCCTCGACAGGGAACTATGGCTACACCTTC. Translating it yields CASSSSTGNYGYTF. The full variable domain, its missing parts supplied by reference TRBV7-8 and TRBJ1-2, is GAGVSQSPRYKVAKRGQDVALRCDPISGHVSLFWYQQALGQGPEFLTYFQNEAQLDKSGLPSDRFFAERPEGSVSTLKIQRTQQEDSAVYLCASSSSTGNYGYTFGSGTRLTVV.

The chain's CDR3 is CASRSQGAIFEQYF. The CDR3 DNA reads TGTGCCAGCAGGTCTCAGGGGGCTATCTTCGAGCAGTACTTC. J is TRBJ2-7 and V is TRBV9, with TRBD1 matching over 8 bases. The CDR3 has 14 amino acids. V lost 5 bases, J lost 6 bases, and 10 bases stayed unmatched. Per germline, CDR1 SGDLS and CDR2 YYNGEE.

The genes are TRBV5-6 and TRBJ1-3; D possibly corresponds to TRBD1 (6 bases). The ends were cut back, 3 bases at V and 2 bases at J, with 12 bases in the middle. The germline V gene encodes CDR1 SGHDT and CDR2 YYEEEE. The CDR3 totals 15 residues. In DNA, the CDR3 is TGTGCCAGCAGCTCGCAAGGGGGAGCTGGAAACACCATATATTTT. Translated, it gives CASSSQGGAGNTIYF.

V usage is TRBV5-1 and J usage is TRBJ2-3, with a weak D call TRBD2 (6 bases). Trimming took 3 bases from V and 1 from J, leaving 9 bases between them. The CDR3 contains 14 residues. Germline assignment: CDR1 SGHRS and CDR2 YFSETQ. The DNA of the CDR3 is TGCGCCAGCAGCTACGGGGGTCGCACAGATACGCAGTATTTT. Residues: CASSYGGRTDTQYF. Supplemented by reference TRBV5-1 and TRBJ2-3, the full variable domain reads KAGVTQTPRYLIKTRGQQVTLSCSPISGHRSVSWYQQTPGQGLQFLFEYFSETQRNKGNFPGRFSGRQFSNSRSEMNVSTLELGDSALYLCASSYGGRTDTQYFGPGTRLTVL.

This clone was counted a single time. The chain uses TRBV18 and TRBJ1-3; D uncertain. CDR3 size: 15 residues. Trimming removed 1 base from V and 0 bases from J, with 7 bases in between. Germline CDR1 KGHSH, CDR2 LQKENI. This chain's CDR3 is CASSPLESSGNTIYF. Here the CDR3 DNA reads TGTGCCAGCTCACCACTGGAGAGCTCTGGAAACACCATATATTTT.

Comments on this clone: Other DNA variants within this sample encode the same CDR3. The CDR3 DNA follows: TGTGCCAGCAGCTTAGGGCAGAGAAACACCATATATTTT. Protein: CASSLGQRNTIYF. The chain carries TRBV13 and TRBJ1-3; D gene uncertain. The V end was cut by 0 bases, the J end by 5 bases, with 5 bases between. The length of the CDR3 is 13 residues. Germline CDR1 reads PRHDT; CDR2 reads FYEKMQ (reference sequence).

V gene TRBV5-1 combines with J gene TRBJ1-4; D perhaps matches TRBD1 (5 bases). The germline gives CDR1 SGHRS, CDR2 YFSETQ. Trimming removed 5 bases from V and 4 bases from J, with 6 bases in between. This CDR3 has 12 residues. The CDR3 DNA sequence: TGCGCCAGCAGGACAGATAATGAAAAACTGTTTTTT. Translated, it gives CASRTDNEKLFF. The variable domain in full, completed from reference TRBV5-1 and TRBJ1-4, reads KAGVTQTPRYLIKTRGQQVTLSCSPISGHRSVSWYQQTPGQGLQFLFEYFSETQRNKGNFPGRFSGRQFSNSRSEMNVSTLELGDSALYLCASRTDNEKLFFGSGTQLSVL.

V and J are TRBV5-1 and TRBJ2-1; D remains unclear. Trimming stripped 0 bases from V and 0 bases from J, with 7 bases between. CDR3 size: 15 residues. Germline CDR1 is SGHRS and CDR2 is YFSETQ. CDR3 protein: CASSLGRTSYNEQFF. CDR3 coding DNA: TGCGCCAGCAGCTTGGGGAGAACCTCCTACAATGAGCAGTTCTTC.

The V and J genes are TRBV20-1 and TRBJ2-3, with unresolved D. Germline-derived CDR1 and CDR2 are DFQATT and SNEGSKA (reference sequence). V was clipped by 3 bases and J by 10 bases, with 8 bases between them. The CDR3 runs 10 residues. The CDR3 loop is CSARIAAQYF. The CDR3 DNA is TGCAGTGCTAGGATAGCCGCGCAGTATTTT.

The rearrangement joins TRBV13 to TRBJ2-6; 12 bases match TRBD1. This CDR3 spans 17 amino acids. CDR1 PRHDT and CDR2 FYEKMQ come from the germline V gene (reference sequence). J gave up 2 bases and V 8 bases, and 7 bases lay outside the gene matches. The chain's CDR3 is CASGKGQGAPGANVLTF. For the CDR3, the DNA is TGTGCCAGCGGAAAGGGACAGGGGGCGCCTGGGGCCAACGTCCTGACTTTC. Combining the CDR3 with reference TRBV13 and TRBJ2-6 gives the whole variable domain AAGVIQSPRHLIKEKRETATLKCYPIPRHDTVYWYQQGPGQDPQFLISFYEKMQSDKGSIPDRFSAQQFSDYHSELNMSSLELGDSALYFCASGKGQGAPGANVLTFGAGSRLTVL.